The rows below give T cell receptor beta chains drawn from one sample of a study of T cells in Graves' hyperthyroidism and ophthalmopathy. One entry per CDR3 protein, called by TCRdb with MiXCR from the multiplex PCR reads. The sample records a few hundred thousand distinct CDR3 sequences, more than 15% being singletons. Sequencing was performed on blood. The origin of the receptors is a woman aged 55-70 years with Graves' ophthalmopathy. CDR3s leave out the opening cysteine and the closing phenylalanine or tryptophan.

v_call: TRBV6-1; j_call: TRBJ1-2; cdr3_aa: AGQEKGGHYGYT
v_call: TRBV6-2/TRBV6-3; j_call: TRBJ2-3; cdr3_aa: ATSPGTSADTQY
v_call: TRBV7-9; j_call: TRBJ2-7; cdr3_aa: ASSSRQESYEQY
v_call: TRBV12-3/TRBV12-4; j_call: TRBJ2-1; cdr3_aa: ASSDGTSLYNYEQF
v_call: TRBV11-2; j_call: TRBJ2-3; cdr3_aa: ASSLNQNTQY
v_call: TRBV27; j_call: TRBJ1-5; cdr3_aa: ASSLGTGPRYSNQPQH
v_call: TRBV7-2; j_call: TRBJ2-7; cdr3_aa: ASSLVVGGTGSYEQY
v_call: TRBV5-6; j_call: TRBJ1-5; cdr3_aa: ASSLFAGSNQPQH
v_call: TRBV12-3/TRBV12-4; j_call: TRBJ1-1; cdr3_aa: ASSGQGSRTEAF
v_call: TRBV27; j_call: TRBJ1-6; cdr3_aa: ASSLKGPNSYNSPLH
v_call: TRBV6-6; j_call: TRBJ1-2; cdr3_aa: ASSYLSDRVDNYGYT
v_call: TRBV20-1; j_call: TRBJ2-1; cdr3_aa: SASGTRPSNEQF
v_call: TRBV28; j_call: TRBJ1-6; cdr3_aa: ASSPPLH
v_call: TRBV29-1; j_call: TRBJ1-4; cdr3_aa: SVTGEFETNEKLF
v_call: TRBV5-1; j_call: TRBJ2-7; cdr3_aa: ASSLTGGIAGTYEQY